Below, 23 T cell receptor beta chains from the same sample are listed, as sequenced in a study of blood T cell repertoires in COVID-19. This table comes from immunoSEQ multiplex PCR, and its TCRdb copy is limited to in-frame clones, with some not included. Here the sample spans more than 100,000 clones, more than 80% being singletons. The material sequenced was peripheral blood. The receptors here all came from a human donor in a cohort sampled during active COVID-19.

This clone was counted a few times. The DNA for the CDR3 is TGCGCCAGCAGCCTGGCGGGAATGGTCGATACGCAGTATTTT. Translation gives CASSLAGMVDTQYF. The chain combines TRBV5-1 with TRBJ2-3; a weak D match, TRBD2 (6 bases). V was trimmed by 4 bases and J by 6 bases, leaving 15 bases between them. Germline lookup yields CDR1 SGHRS and CDR2 YFSETQ. This CDR3 contains 14 residues.

The CDR3 loop reads CAWNRRDRGYNQPQHF. The CDR3, as DNA: TGTGCCTGGAATCGGCGGGACAGGGGATACAATCAGCCCCAGCATTTT. This chain uses TRBV30 with TRBJ1-5, with TRBD1 matching over 10 bases. CDR1 GTSNPN and CDR2 SVGIG come from the germline V gene (reference sequence). The length of the CDR3 is 16 residues. With V trimmed by 4 bases and J by 3 bases, 9 bases remained unmatched.

The chain joins TRBV5-1 to TRBJ2-7; 8 bases agree with TRBD1. Germline V CDR1 and CDR2: SGHRS, YFSETQ. The CDR3 runs to 14 residues. The trim removed 3 bases at V and 0 bases at J, leaving 2 bases unmatched. The CDR3 here is CASSSGQGSYEQYF. CDR3 DNA sequence: TGCGCCAGCAGCTCCGGACAGGGCTCCTACGAGCAGTACTTC.

This rearrangement joins TRBV4-1 to TRBJ1-2; 8 nucleotides agree with TRBD1. CDR1 and CDR2 from the germline V gene are MGHRA and YSYEKL. V lost 4 bases to trimming and J lost 6 bases; unmatched junction nucleotides: 7. This CDR3 contains 14 residues. The CDR3 sequence is CASSLDRGRDGYTF. CDR3 sequence (DNA): TGCGCCAGCAGCCTCGACAGGGGAAGGGATGGCTACACCTTC.

This chain joins TRBV6-1 and TRBJ1-3; a possible D gene is TRBD1 (6 bases). The CDR3 contains 14 residues. In germline, CDR1 is MNHNS, CDR2 SASEGT. V gave up 3 bases and J gave up 4 bases, with 10 bases separating them. This chain's CDR3 is CASSDGGFGNTIYF. The CDR3 DNA is TGTGCCAGCAGTGATGGGGGCTTCGGAAACACCATATATTTT.

V is TRBV12-3 or TRBV12-4 and J is TRBJ2-7, with a tentative D call TRBD1 (5 bases). The ends were cut back, 6 bases at V and 0 bases at J, with 9 bases in the middle. The CDR3 has 13 residues. CDR3 residues: CASRGPHSYEQYF. CDR3 sequence (DNA): TGTGCCAGCAGGGGGCCCCACTCCTACGAGCAGTACTTC.

The rearrangement links TRBV25-1 to TRBJ1-4; TRBD1 might be the D (5 bases). CDR1 MGHDK and CDR2 SYGVNS come from the germline V gene. Trimming took 2 bases from V and 8 from J, leaving 9 bases between them. CDR3 size: 13 residues. CDR3 sequence reads: CASSEGGGEKLFF. CDR3 nucleotide sequence: TGTGCCAGCAGTGAAGGGGGAGGGGAAAAACTGTTTTTT.

In nucleotides, the CDR3 is TGTGCCAGCAGCTTAGGTCCGGGGAGGAATGAGCAGTTCTTC. Translated, it gives CASSLGPGRNEQFF. The rearrangement uses TRBV11-2 and TRBJ2-1; tentative D call: TRBD2 (6 bases). V was trimmed by 1 base and J by 7 bases, leaving 11 bases between them. The length of the CDR3 is 14 residues. The germline CDR1 and CDR2 sequences are SGHAT and FQNNGV. The full variable domain, with the rest looked up from reference TRBV11-2 and TRBJ2-1, is EAGVAQSPRYKIIEKRQSVAFWCNPISGHATLYWYQQILGQGPKLLIQFQNNGVVDDSQLPKDRFSAERLKGVDSTLKIQPAKLEDSAVYLCASSLGPGRNEQFFGPGTRLTVL.

The count of this clone is one. J is TRBJ2-2 and V is TRBV29-1; tentative D call: TRBD1 (5 bases). Per the germline V gene, CDR1 is SQVTM and CDR2 is ANQGSEA. The ends were cut back, 7 bases at V and 1 base at J, with 13 bases in the middle. This CDR3 spans 14 amino acids. The CDR3 DNA is TGCAGCGGAAGGGGCCCATTGAACACCGGGGAGCTGTTTTTT. This translates into CSGRGPLNTGELFF.

The J gene is TRBJ2-7, the V gene TRBV11-3; 8 nucleotides match TRBD1. CDR3 length equals 16 residues. The germline CDR1 and CDR2 sequences are SGHNT and YENEEA. With V trimmed by 5 bases and J by 0 bases, 9 bases remained unmatched. The CDR3 protein is CASSPGQGLSSYEQYF. CDR3 sequence (DNA): TGTGCCAGCAGCCCAGGACAGGGATTAAGCTCCTACGAGCAGTACTTC.

The chain is built from TRBV19 and TRBJ1-2, with D uncertain. CDR1 and CDR2 from the germline V gene are LNHDA and SQIVND (reference sequence). The CDR3 totals 15 residues. V was trimmed by 0 bases and J by 4 bases, leaving 12 bases between them. The CDR3 reads CASSIDRSGFYGYTF. CDR3 DNA: TGTGCCAGTAGTATAGATCGAAGCGGATTCTATGGCTACACCTTC.

The rearrangement links TRBV28 to TRBJ1-2; 8 positions agree with TRBD1. The CDR3 runs to 14 residues. Looked up from germline, CDR1 is MDHEN and CDR2 is SYDVKM. V shed 5 bases, J shed 8 bases, and the junction held 10 bases outside the gene matches. The DNA for the CDR3 is TGTGCCAGCAGTCTTCCCGGGACAGGAATGGGCTACACCTTC. Amino acid sequence: CASSLPGTGMGYTF.

V and J are TRBV4-1 and TRBJ1-2; D call uncertain. V lost 0 bases and J 4 bases, leaving 9 bases between the germline ends. CDR1 is MGHRA, CDR2 YSYEKL, per germline. The CDR3 contains 14 residues. The CDR3 region is CASSQDLWSYGYTF. In DNA, the CDR3 is TGCGCCAGCAGCCAAGACCTATGGTCCTATGGCTACACCTTC.

The chain uses TRBV28 and TRBJ2-1; 9 bases are shared with TRBD2. V was clipped by 5 bases and J by 5 bases; unmatched bases: 4. Germline CDR1 is MDHEN and CDR2 is SYDVKM. The CDR3 spans 14 residues. The CDR3 DNA follows: TGTGCCAGCAGTCCAGCGGGGGGAAACAATGAGCAGTTCTTC. It codes for CASSPAGGNNEQFF.

The rearrangement uses TRBV3-1 (or the pseudogene TRBV3-2) and TRBJ2-7, with D possibly matching TRBD1 (6 bases). The ends were cut back, 4 bases at V and 2 bases at J, with 15 bases in the middle. The CDR3 consists of 15 residues. Germline CDR1 is LGHDT and CDR2 is YNNKEL (reference sequence). The CDR3 sequence is CASSPRQVPPYEQYF. The DNA for the CDR3 is TGTGCCAGCAGCCCCAGACAGGTTCCTCCCTACGAGCAGTACTTC.

The chain employs TRBV7-2 and TRBJ1-2; 7 bases agree with TRBD1. CDR1 and CDR2 from the germline V gene are SGHTA and FQGNSA. This CDR3 region has 14 residues. Trimming cost V 1 base and J 2 bases; bases outside gene matches: 1. The CDR3 is CASSLDRGNYGYTF. The CDR3, as DNA: TGTGCCAGCAGCTTAGACAGGGGAAACTATGGCTACACCTTC.

V gene TRBV19 combines with J gene TRBJ1-2, with 8 nucleotides matching TRBD1. The germline gives CDR1 LNHDA, CDR2 SQIVND (reference sequence). There are 13 residues in the CDR3. The V and J ends lost 11 bases and 4 bases, in that order; junction bases with no gene match: 9. CDR3 in amino acids: CAVAAGGVYGYTF. The DNA of the CDR3 is TGTGCCGTGGCGGCAGGGGGCGTCTATGGCTACACCTTC.

This chain links TRBV11-3 with TRBJ1-1; D gene uncertain. Germline V lookup: CDR1 SGHNT, CDR2 YENEEA. The length of the CDR3 is 13 residues. Trimming took off 7 bases at V and 0 bases at J, with 9 bases between the two ends. This CDR3 is CASTLAVNTEAFF. The DNA of the CDR3 is TGTGCCAGCACGTTAGCCGTGAACACTGAAGCTTTCTTT. The full variable domain, rest sourced from reference TRBV11-3 and TRBJ1-1, is EAGVVQSPRYKIIEKKQPVAFWCNPISGHNTLYWYLQNLGQGPELLIRYENEEAVDDSQLPKDRFSAERLKGVDSTLKIQPAELGDSAVYLCASTLAVNTEAFFGQGTRLTVV.

This sequence joins TRBV3-1 (or the pseudogene TRBV3-2) and TRBJ1-5; TRBD1 is a possible D gene (6 bases). Trimming cost V 6 bases and J 5 bases, with 14 bases left between them. The CDR3 runs to 14 residues. In germline, CDR1 is LGHDT, CDR2 YNNKEL (reference sequence). CDR3 nucleotide sequence: TGTGCCAGCAGTCTGGACAGCAGATATCAGCCCCAGCATTTT. Translated, it gives CASSLDSRYQPQHF.

The genes are TRBV27 and TRBJ1-6; 8 bases match TRBD1. Germline V CDR1 and CDR2: MNHEY, SMNVEV (reference sequence). This CDR3 region has 16 residues. V gave up 5 bases and J gave up 8 bases; unmatched junction bases: 11. The CDR3, as DNA: TGTGCCAGCAGTCTGAACGGACAGGGTCCTTATTCACCCCTCCACTTT. This translates into CASSLNGQGPYSPLHF.

This sequence joins TRBV5-1 and TRBJ1-2, with 8 bases that match TRBD1. V was clipped by 0 bases and J by 7 bases; unmatched bases: 5. The length of the CDR3 is 14 residues. CDR1 SGHRS and CDR2 YFSETQ come from the germline V gene. This CDR3 reads CASSLDGQGSGYTF. The CDR3 DNA reads TGCGCCAGCAGCTTGGATGGACAGGGTTCTGGCTACACCTTC.

This clone was detected a few times. The J gene is TRBJ1-1, the V gene TRBV15; 7 positions agree with TRBD1. J was trimmed by 8 bases and V by 5 bases; bases with no gene match: 8. The CDR3 loop spans 13 amino acids. CDR1 LNHNV and CDR2 YYDKDF come from the germline V gene (reference sequence). The CDR3 region is CATSSRDSYEAFF. CDR3 DNA: TGTGCCACCAGCTCGCGGGACAGCTACGAAGCTTTCTTT.

This clone was detected only once. This sample also contains other DNA sequences that code for the same CDR3. The chain is built from TRBV18 and TRBJ1-2; D uncertain. Trimming stripped 5 bases from V and 4 bases from J, with 8 bases between. The germline CDR1 and CDR2 sequences are KGHSH and LQKENI. CDR3 length: 12 residues. The chain's CDR3 is CASSDTSYGYTF. The CDR3 region has the DNA TGTGCCAGCTCAGACACTTCCTATGGCTACACCTTC.